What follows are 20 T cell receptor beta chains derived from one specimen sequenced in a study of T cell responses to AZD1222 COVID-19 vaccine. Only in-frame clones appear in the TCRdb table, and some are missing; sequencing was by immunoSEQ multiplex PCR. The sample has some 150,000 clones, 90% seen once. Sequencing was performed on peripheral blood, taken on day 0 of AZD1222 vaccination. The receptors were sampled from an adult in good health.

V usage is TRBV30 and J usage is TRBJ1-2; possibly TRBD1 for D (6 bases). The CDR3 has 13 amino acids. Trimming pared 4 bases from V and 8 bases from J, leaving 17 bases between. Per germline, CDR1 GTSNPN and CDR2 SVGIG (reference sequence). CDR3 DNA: TGTGCCTGGACGACAGGCCTGGGCTGGGGCTACACCTTC. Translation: CAWTTGLGWGYTF.

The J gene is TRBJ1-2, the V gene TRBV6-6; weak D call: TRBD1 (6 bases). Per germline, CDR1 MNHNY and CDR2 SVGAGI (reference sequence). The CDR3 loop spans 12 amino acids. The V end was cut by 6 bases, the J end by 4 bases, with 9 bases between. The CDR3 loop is CASRPTGYGYTF. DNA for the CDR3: TGTGCCAGCAGACCGACAGGCTATGGCTACACCTTC.

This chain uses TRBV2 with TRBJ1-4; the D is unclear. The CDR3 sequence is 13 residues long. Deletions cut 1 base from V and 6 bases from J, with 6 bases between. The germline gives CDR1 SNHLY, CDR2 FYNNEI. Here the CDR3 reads CASSEGQDEKLFF. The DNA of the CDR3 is TGTGCCAGCAGTGAAGGGCAGGATGAAAAACTGTTTTTT. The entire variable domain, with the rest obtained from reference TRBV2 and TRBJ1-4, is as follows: EPEVTQTPSHQVTQMGQEVILRCVPISNHLYFYWYRQILGQKVEFLVSFYNNEISEKSEIFDDQFSVERPDGSNFTLKIRSTKLEDSAMYFCASSEGQDEKLFFGSGTQLSVL.

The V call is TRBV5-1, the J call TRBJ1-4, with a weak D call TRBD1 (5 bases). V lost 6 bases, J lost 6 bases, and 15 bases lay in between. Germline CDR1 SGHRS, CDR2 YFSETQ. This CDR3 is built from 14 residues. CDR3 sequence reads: CASTRGEPDEKLFF. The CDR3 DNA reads TGCGCCAGCACCCGGGGGGAGCCTGATGAAAAACTGTTTTTT. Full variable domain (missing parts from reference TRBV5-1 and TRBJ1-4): KAGVTQTPRYLIKTRGQQVTLSCSPISGHRSVSWYQQTPGQGLQFLFEYFSETQRNKGNFPGRFSGRQFSNSRSEMNVSTLELGDSALYLCASTRGEPDEKLFFGSGTQLSVL.

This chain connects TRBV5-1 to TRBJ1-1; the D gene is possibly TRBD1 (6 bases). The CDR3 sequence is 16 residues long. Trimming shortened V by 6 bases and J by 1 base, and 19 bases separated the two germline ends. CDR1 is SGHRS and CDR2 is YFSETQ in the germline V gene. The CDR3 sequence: CASKNRDKGGNTEAFF. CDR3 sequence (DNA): TGCGCCAGCAAAAACAGGGACAAAGGTGGGAACACTGAAGCTTTCTTT.

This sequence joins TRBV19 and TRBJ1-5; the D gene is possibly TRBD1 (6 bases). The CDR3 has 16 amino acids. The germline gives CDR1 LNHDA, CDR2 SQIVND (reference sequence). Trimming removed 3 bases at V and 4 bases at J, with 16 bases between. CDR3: CASSIPSQGKNQPQHF. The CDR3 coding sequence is TGTGCCAGTAGTATTCCGTCTCAGGGGAAGAATCAGCCCCAGCATTTT.

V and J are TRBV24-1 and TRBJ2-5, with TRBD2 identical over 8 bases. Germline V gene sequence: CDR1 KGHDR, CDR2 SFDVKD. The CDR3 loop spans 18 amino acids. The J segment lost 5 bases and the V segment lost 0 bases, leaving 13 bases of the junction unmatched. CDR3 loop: CATSDLPSGGGARETQYF. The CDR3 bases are TGTGCCACCAGTGATTTGCCGAGCGGGGGTGGGGCTCGGGAGACCCAGTACTTC.

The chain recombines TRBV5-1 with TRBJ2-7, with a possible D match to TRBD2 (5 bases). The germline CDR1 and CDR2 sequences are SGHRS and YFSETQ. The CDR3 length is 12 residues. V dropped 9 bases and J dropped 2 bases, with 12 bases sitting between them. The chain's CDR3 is CATPREAYEQYF. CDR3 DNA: TGCGCCACCCCCCGGGAAGCCTACGAGCAGTACTTC.

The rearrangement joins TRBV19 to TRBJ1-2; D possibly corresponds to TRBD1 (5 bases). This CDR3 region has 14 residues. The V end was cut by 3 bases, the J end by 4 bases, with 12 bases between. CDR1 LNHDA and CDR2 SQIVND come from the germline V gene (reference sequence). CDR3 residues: CASSIVRESYGYTF. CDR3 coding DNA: TGTGCCAGTAGTATCGTCAGGGAAAGCTATGGCTACACCTTC.

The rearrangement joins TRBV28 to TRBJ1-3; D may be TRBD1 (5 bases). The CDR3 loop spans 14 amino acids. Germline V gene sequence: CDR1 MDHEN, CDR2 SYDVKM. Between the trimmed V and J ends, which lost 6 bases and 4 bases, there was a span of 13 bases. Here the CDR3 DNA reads TGTGCCAGCAGCGGAAGACAGATCGGAAACACCATATATTTT. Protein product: CASSGRQIGNTIYF.

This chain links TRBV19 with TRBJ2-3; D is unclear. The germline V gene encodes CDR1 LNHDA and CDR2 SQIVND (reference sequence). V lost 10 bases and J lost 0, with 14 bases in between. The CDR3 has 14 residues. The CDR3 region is CAIAVSGSTDTQYF. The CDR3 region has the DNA TGTGCCATTGCGGTTTCGGGCAGCACAGATACGCAGTATTTT.

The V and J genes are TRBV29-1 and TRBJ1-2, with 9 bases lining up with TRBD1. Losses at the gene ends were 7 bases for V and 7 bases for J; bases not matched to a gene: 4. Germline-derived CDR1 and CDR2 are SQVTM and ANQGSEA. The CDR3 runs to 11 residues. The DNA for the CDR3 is TGCAGCGAGGGGACAGGGCCTGGCTACACCTTC. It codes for CSEGTGPGYTF.

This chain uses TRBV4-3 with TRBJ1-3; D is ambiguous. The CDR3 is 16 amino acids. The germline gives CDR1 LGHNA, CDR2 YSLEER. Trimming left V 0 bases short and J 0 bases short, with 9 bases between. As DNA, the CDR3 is TGCGCCAGCAGCCAAGATCTTCCAACCTCTGGAAACACCATATATTTT. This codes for CASSQDLPTSGNTIYF.

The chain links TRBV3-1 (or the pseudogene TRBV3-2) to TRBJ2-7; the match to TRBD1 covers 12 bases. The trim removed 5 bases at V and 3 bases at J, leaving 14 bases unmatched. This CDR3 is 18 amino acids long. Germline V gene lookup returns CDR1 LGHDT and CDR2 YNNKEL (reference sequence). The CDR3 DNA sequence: TGTGCCAGCAGCACCCGGGACAGGGGGCGCTTTTCAGTCTACGAGCAGTACTTC. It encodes CASSTRDRGRFSVYEQYF.

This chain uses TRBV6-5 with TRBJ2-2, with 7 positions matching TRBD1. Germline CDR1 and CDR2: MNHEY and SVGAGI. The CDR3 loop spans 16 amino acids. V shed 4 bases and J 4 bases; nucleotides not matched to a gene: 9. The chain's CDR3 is CASSLRQGGGTGELFF. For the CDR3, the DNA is TGTGCCAGCAGTTTGAGACAGGGTGGTGGCACCGGGGAGCTGTTTTTT.

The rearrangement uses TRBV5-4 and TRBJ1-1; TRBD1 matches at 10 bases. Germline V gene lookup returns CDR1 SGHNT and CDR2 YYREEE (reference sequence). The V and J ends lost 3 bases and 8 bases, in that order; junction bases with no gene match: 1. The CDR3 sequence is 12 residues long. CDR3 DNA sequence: TGTGCCAGCAGCTGGGGACAGGGGGAAGCTTTCTTT. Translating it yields CASSWGQGEAFF.

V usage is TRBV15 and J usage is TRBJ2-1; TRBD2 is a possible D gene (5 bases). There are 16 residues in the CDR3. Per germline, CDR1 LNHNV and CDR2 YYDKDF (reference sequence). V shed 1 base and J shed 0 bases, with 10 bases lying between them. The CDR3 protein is CATSRGGFSSYNEQFF. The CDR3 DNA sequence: TGTGCCACCAGCAGAGGCGGGTTCTCCTCCTACAATGAGCAGTTCTTC.

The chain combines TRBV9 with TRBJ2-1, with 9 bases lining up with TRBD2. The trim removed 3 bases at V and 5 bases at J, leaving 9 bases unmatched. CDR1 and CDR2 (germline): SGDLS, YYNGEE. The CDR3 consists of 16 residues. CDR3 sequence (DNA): TGTGCCAGCAGCGCACTAAGCGGGGGGCTTCACAATGAGCAGTTCTTC. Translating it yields CASSALSGGLHNEQFF.

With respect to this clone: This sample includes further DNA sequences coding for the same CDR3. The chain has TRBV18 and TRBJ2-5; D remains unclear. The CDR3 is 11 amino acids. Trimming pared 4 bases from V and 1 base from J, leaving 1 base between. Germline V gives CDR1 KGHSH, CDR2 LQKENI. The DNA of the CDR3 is TGTGCCAGCTCACTCCAAGAGACCCAGTACTTC. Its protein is CASSLQETQYF.

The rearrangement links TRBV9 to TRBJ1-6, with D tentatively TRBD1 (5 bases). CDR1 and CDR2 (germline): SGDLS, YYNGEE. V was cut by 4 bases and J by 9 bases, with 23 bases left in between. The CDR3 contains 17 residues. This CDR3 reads CASSSRLEGRSSSPLHF. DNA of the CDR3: TGTGCCAGCAGCTCCCGTCTTGAGGGGCGTTCATCTTCACCCCTCCACTTT.